A single sample is the source of the 26 T cell receptor beta chains below, sequenced in a study of blood T cell repertoires in COVID-19. The table came from immunoSEQ multiplex PCR; TCRdb's copy has only in-frame clones and leaves some out. The repertoire consists of roughly 150,000 clones, with around 84% occurring once and the leading ten covering roughly 8%. Material for sequencing was PBMCs or T cells enriched from blood (not recorded which). The receptors derive from a woman in her fifties or sixties who had recovered from COVID-19.

This chain connects TRBV6-5 to TRBJ1-5, with 8 bases matching TRBD1. The V gene's germline CDR1 is MNHEY and CDR2 SVGAGI. Germline trimming cut 2 bases from V and 9 bases from J; bases unmatched to any gene: 9. The length of the CDR3 is 15 residues. The CDR3 DNA sequence: TGTGCCAGCAGTTACGGCAGGGGGCTATCTCTGCCCCAGCATTTT. Amino acid sequence: CASSYGRGLSLPQHF.

This clone was found once. J is TRBJ2-2 and V is TRBV5-1, with 9 bases lining up with TRBD1. After removal of 0 bases from V and 4 bases from J, the junction contained 10 bases not matched to a gene. Per germline, CDR1 SGHRS and CDR2 YFSETQ. This CDR3 comprises 18 residues. The CDR3 is CASSLARSGTGTTGELFF. CDR3 nucleotide sequence: TGCGCCAGCAGCTTGGCCCGTTCCGGGACAGGGACCACCGGGGAGCTGTTTTTT.

J is TRBJ1-5 and V is TRBV28, with D perhaps TRBD1 (5 bases). This CDR3 has 11 residues. Per the germline V gene, CDR1 is MDHEN and CDR2 is SYDVKM. CDR3 DNA sequence: TGTGCTACTGGGAGGGGTCAGCCCCAGCATTTT. Translating it yields CATGRGQPQHF.

The CDR3 nucleotides are TGTGCCAGCAGCCTGGCTAGCGGGGCCTCCTACAATGAGCAGTTCTTC. It is translated as CASSLASGASYNEQFF. The V call is TRBV5-4, the J call TRBJ2-1; 9 bases align to TRBD2. CDR1 is SGHNT, CDR2 YYREEE, per germline (reference sequence). The CDR3 runs 16 residues. J gave up 0 bases and V 4 bases, and 5 bases lay outside the gene matches.

This clone turned up a few times. This chain connects TRBV9 to TRBJ2-4, with D perhaps TRBD1 (6 bases). The CDR3 is 14 amino acids. V was trimmed by 2 bases and J by 9 bases, leaving 15 bases between them. Germline V gives CDR1 SGDLS, CDR2 YYNGEE. CDR3 DNA sequence: TGTGCCAGCAGCGTTGATGGGACACAGAGCATTCAGTACTTC. Residues: CASSVDGTQSIQYF.

J is TRBJ1-2 and V is TRBV5-1; 7 positions agree with TRBD1. This CDR3 has 14 residues. The V segment lost 3 bases and the J segment 4 bases; nucleotides outside the gene matches: 6. CDR1 is SGHRS, CDR2 YFSETQ, per germline. DNA for the CDR3: TGCGCCAGCAGCTCACAGGGGAGCGGCTATGGCTACACCTTC. It is translated as CASSSQGSGYGYTF.

CDR3 region: CASRYPGQGNEQYF. CDR3 DNA: TGTGCCAGCAGATATCCGGGACAGGGAAACGAGCAGTACTTC. The V call is TRBV6-5, the J call TRBJ2-7, with 9 bases lining up with TRBD1. The CDR3 extends over 14 amino acids. Germline CDR1 reads MNHEY; CDR2 reads SVGAGI. The junction had 8 bases not matched to a gene; V was cut back by 6 bases and J by 5 bases.

This rearrangement joins TRBV6-5 to TRBJ2-4; 9 bases match TRBD1. The V gene's germline CDR1 is MNHEY and CDR2 SVGAGI. The CDR3 totals 13 residues. The ends lost 7 bases at V and 6 bases at J; junction bases unmatched: 4. CDR3 nucleotides: TGTGCCAGCAACTCACAGGGGGCAAACATTCAGTACTTC. This translates into CASNSQGANIQYF.

This clone was seen only once. The V gene is TRBV19, the J gene TRBJ1-4; a weak D match, TRBD1 (5 bases). Germline lookup yields CDR1 LNHDA and CDR2 SQIVND (reference sequence). V was shortened by 5 bases and J by 3 bases, with 13 bases between the two germline ends. The CDR3 contains 15 residues. CDR3 sequence: CASSARGSANEKLFF. CDR3 bases: TGTGCCAGTAGTGCGCGGGGGTCGGCTAATGAAAAACTGTTTTTT.

V and J are TRBV9 and TRBJ2-3, with 8 bases that match TRBD1. Trimming removed 1 base from V and 5 bases from J; junction bases left unmatched: 3. Looked up from germline, CDR1 is SGDLS and CDR2 is YYNGEE. The CDR3 has 14 residues. The CDR3 loop is CASSVQGAGDTQYF. In nucleotides, the CDR3 is TGTGCCAGCAGCGTACAGGGGGCTGGAGATACGCAGTATTTT.

The V and J genes are TRBV12-5 and TRBJ2-3; perhaps TRBD1 as D (5 bases). The germline V and J ends were trimmed by 1 base and 4 bases, with 15 bases remaining between them. The CDR3 loop spans 16 amino acids. The germline V gene has CDR1 LGHNT and CDR2 FRNRAP. The CDR3 region has the DNA TGTGCTAGTGGTTTGGGAGCCAGGGTTGGCGCAGATACGCAGTATTTT. It encodes CASGLGARVGADTQYF.

The chain couples TRBV7-8 to TRBJ2-3; perhaps TRBD1 as D (5 bases). Germline V gene data show CDR1 as SGHVS and CDR2 as FQNEAQ. This CDR3 is 14 amino acids long. V was cut by 8 bases and J by 5 bases, with 17 bases left in between. This CDR3 reads CASQWLGLEDTQYF. The CDR3 coding sequence is TGTGCCAGCCAATGGCTGGGGCTGGAAGATACGCAGTATTTT.

The V and J genes are TRBV4-2 and TRBJ2-5; 7 nucleotides align to TRBD2. With V trimmed by 5 bases and J by 4 bases, 10 bases remained unmatched. There are 15 residues in the CDR3. Looked up from germline, CDR1 is LGHNA and CDR2 is YNFKEQ. The CDR3 region is CASSEGRAGGETQYF. The CDR3 nucleotides read TGTGCCAGCAGCGAAGGGAGGGCCGGAGGAGAGACCCAGTACTTC.

This clone has just one count. This chain connects TRBV19 to TRBJ1-5; D gene ambiguous. CDR1 LNHDA and CDR2 SQIVND come from the germline V gene (reference sequence). CDR3 size: 13 residues. Trimming removed 2 bases from V and 4 bases from J, with 6 bases in between. The CDR3 region is CASSININQPQHF. The CDR3 DNA sequence: TGTGCCAGTAGTATAAATATAAATCAGCCCCAGCATTTT. Filled out from reference TRBV19 and TRBJ1-5, the complete variable domain reads DGGITQSPKYLFRKEGQNVTLSCEQNLNHDAMYWYRQDPGQGLRLIYYSQIVNDFQKGDIAEGYSVSREKKESFPLTVTSAQKNPTAFYLCASSININQPQHFGDGTRLSIL.

The chain joins TRBV12-5 to TRBJ2-7; the D is unclear. Germline loops: CDR1 LGHNT, CDR2 FRNRAP. The CDR3 is made up of 12 amino acids. The V gene lost 4 bases and the J gene lost 6 bases, with 10 bases spanning the gap. The CDR3 nucleotides read TGTGCTAGTGGTTCGTCGTTGTCCGAGCAGTACTTC. Translated: CASGSSLSEQYF.

V is TRBV9 and J is TRBJ2-1, with TRBD2 matching over 8 bases. CDR3 length equals 15 residues. Per the germline V gene, CDR1 is SGDLS and CDR2 is YYNGEE. The junction had 6 bases not matched to a gene; V was cut back by 3 bases and J by 4 bases. Written as DNA, the CDR3 is TGTGCCAGCAGCGCGGGAGGGGGGTTGTACAATGAGCAGTTCTTC. It specifies CASSAGGGLYNEQFF. The entire variable domain, with the rest obtained from reference TRBV9 and TRBJ2-1, is as follows: DSGVTQTPKHLITATGQRVTLRCSPRSGDLSVYWYQQSLDQGLQFLIQYYNGEERAKGNILERFSAQQFPDLHSELNLSSLELGDSALYFCASSAGGGLYNEQFFGPGTRLTVL.

The gene calls are TRBV27 and TRBJ1-2, with a possible D match to TRBD1 (6 bases). CDR3 size: 14 residues. Trimming took off 2 bases at V and 5 bases at J, with 12 bases between the two ends. Germline V gives CDR1 MNHEY, CDR2 SMNVEV (reference sequence). The CDR3 DNA follows: TGTGCCAGCAGTTTAGCCAGGGGATCATATGGCTACACCTTC. It specifies CASSLARGSYGYTF.

The chain joins TRBV11-3 to TRBJ2-2; 9 nucleotides line up with TRBD1. Germline V gene sequence: CDR1 SGHNT, CDR2 YENEEA. After removal of 5 bases from V and 6 bases from J, the junction contained 4 bases not matched to a gene. The CDR3 spans 14 residues. CDR3 in DNA: TGTGCCAGCAGCCGACAGGGGGTCTCCGGGGAGCTGTTTTTT. This translates into CASSRQGVSGELFF.

This clone showed up many times. At one end the junction does not follow the germline gene, possibly because of a read error. The chain combines TRBV3-1 (or the pseudogene TRBV3-2) with TRBJ2-5, with 9 positions matching TRBD2. The germline gives CDR1 LGHDT, CDR2 YNNKEL (reference sequence). This CDR3 region has 14 residues. CDR3 in amino acids: CARSQGRGGETQYF. The CDR3 DNA reads as TGTGCCCGCAGCCAAGGGCGGGGGGGGGAGACCCAGTACTTC.

This chain's CDR3 is CASSPFLAGELSYEQYF. The CDR3 region has the DNA TGTGCCAGCAGCCCGTTTCTAGCGGGGGAACTCTCCTACGAGCAGTACTTC. The genes are TRBV7-9 and TRBJ2-7; 10 bases map to TRBD2. Germline V lookup: CDR1 SEHNR, CDR2 FQNEAQ (reference sequence). The V gene end was trimmed by 5 bases and the J gene end by 0 bases; junction bases not matched to a gene: 10. The CDR3 is 17 amino acids. Filled out from reference TRBV7-9 and TRBJ2-7, the complete variable domain reads DTGVSQNPRHKITKRGQNVTFRCDPISEHNRLYWYRQTLGQGPEFLTYFQNEAQLEKSRLLSDRFSAERPKGSFSTLEIQRTEQGDSAMYLCASSPFLAGELSYEQYFGPGTRLTVT.

The chain links TRBV2 to TRBJ2-7, with 10 bases that match TRBD2. The CDR3 runs to 14 residues. CDR1 is SNHLY, CDR2 FYNNEI, per germline. The V gene end was trimmed by 2 bases and the J gene end by 2 bases; junction bases not matched to a gene: 0. CDR3 in DNA: TGTGCCAGCAGTGAAAGCGGGGGGGCCTACGAGCAGTACTTC. This gives the protein CASSESGGAYEQYF.

The sample holds one count of this clone. V is TRBV7-2 and J is TRBJ2-1; 8 bases align to TRBD1. The junction had 6 bases not matched to a gene; V was cut back by 1 base and J by 10 bases. Germline CDR1 is SGHTA and CDR2 is FQGNSA. The CDR3 sequence is 14 residues long. The CDR3, as DNA: TGTGCCAGCAGCTTAGAATCAGGGGGCAGAGAGCAGTTCTTC. Translating gives CASSLESGGREQFF.

This chain connects TRBV5-5 to TRBJ1-3; D call uncertain. CDR3 length: 16 residues. The V and J ends lost 0 bases and 4 bases respectively, with 14 bases between them. CDR1 and CDR2 from the germline V gene are SGHKS and YYEKEE (reference sequence). This chain's CDR3 is CASSLAGGPWGNTIYF. The DNA for the CDR3 is TGTGCCAGCAGCTTGGCCGGTGGGCCCTGGGGAAACACCATATATTTT.

This chain connects TRBV24-1 to TRBJ2-1; no clear D. Trimming took off 4 bases at V and 3 bases at J, with 6 bases between the two ends. Germline values: CDR1 KGHDR, CDR2 SFDVKD. This CDR3 has 13 residues. The CDR3 here is CATSDYLYNEQFF. In nucleotides, the CDR3 is TGTGCCACCAGTGACTACCTCTACAATGAGCAGTTCTTC.

The chain is built from TRBV19 and TRBJ2-1; 9 nucleotides line up with TRBD2. V lost 7 bases, J lost 9 bases, and 10 bases stayed unmatched. The CDR3 is made up of 14 amino acids. Germline CDR1 reads LNHDA; CDR2 reads SQIVND (reference sequence). The CDR3 bases are TGTGCCAGTATGACGGTTAGCGGGAGAGGTGAGCAGTTCTTC. Its translation: CASMTVSGRGEQFF.

The chain recombines TRBV29-1 with TRBJ1-2; 7 bases align to TRBD1. V shed 2 bases and J 4 bases; nucleotides not matched to a gene: 1. This CDR3 comprises 12 residues. Germline CDR1 SQVTM, CDR2 ANQGSEA. This CDR3 reads CSVESGGYGYTF. For the CDR3, the DNA is TGCAGCGTTGAATCAGGGGGCTATGGCTACACCTTC.